The present entry profiles one TCR beta chain with its context. Its antigen is as yet unknown. The data were obtained in a study of beta chain features in type 1 diabetes. The study reverse transcribed the entire isolated RNA, so it sequenced expressed TCRB transcripts. This table comes from immunoSEQ multiplex PCR, and its TCRdb copy is limited to in-frame clones, with some not included. The repertoire has 500,000 to 800,000 clones, 12% of them found once; the top ten carry roughly 0.11%. V trimming: 4 bases; J trimming: 3 bases; junction bases outside the gene matches: 2. CDR3 length: 13 residues. Per germline, CDR1 SGHRS and CDR2 YFSETQ. Study-level findings and limits: Shortening of TCRB CDR3s, moderate but significant, appeared in all four CD4+ subsets of Type 1 diabetes patients.

The V gene is TRBV5-1, the J gene TRBJ1-1; 8 bases agree with TRBD1. The sequence came from a man aged 30 to 45 with type 1 diabetes. The material sequenced was naive CD4+ T cells from blood. The CDR3 reads CASSGQGDTEAFF. The CDR3 coding sequence is TGCGCCAGCAGCGGACAGGGAGACACTGAAGCTTTCTTT.